This T cell receptor (beta chain) was retrieved from a study of CD8 T cells in ankylosing spondylitis. Regarding the study as a whole: Reports say disease-linked clones showed up significantly more in matched ankylosing spondylitis synovial fluid.

As concerns this clonotype: Its antigen is not known.

One entry per CDR3 protein, called by TCRdb with MiXCR from the 5' RACE reads. The sample contains about 240,000 distinct CDR3 sequences, 8% to 11% of which appear only once. The CDR3 has 12 amino acids. V was cut by 5 bases and J by 6 bases, with 7 bases left in between. Germline CDR1 reads MNHNY; CDR2 reads SVGAGI (reference sequence). The TCR sequence derives from a male donor with ankylosing spondylitis or in good health (not recorded which). The rearrangement links TRBV6-6 to TRBJ1-4; a weak D match, TRBD1 (5 bases). The material sequenced was blood, either unsorted or a sorted T cell fraction (not recorded which). In DNA form, the CDR3 reads TGTGCCAGCAGTCCAGGGTATGAAAAACTGTTTTTT. It yields the protein CASSPGYEKLFF.